The T cell receptor beta chain described here comes from a study of CD4 T cell repertoires in COVID-19 listed by TCRdb under 2021. About the full investigation: For cross-reactivity analysis, CFSE-low cells were expanded with IL-2 for over eight days, then relabeled and restimulated with spike proteins from other coronaviruses. The study characterized naturally processed CD4+ T cell responses to SARS-CoV-2 spike and nucleoprotein in COVID-19-recovered individuals, using TCR Vbeta sequencing to assess clonal composition. In three recovered individuals, the researchers analyzed the TCR Vbeta repertoire of SARS-CoV-2-reactive T cells at the subset level.

Uncultured memory T cell samples were subjected to sequencing directly after ex vivo isolation. CD4+ total memory, central memory, effector memory and circulating T follicular helper cells were isolated from peripheral blood mononuclear cells. The CDR3 numbers 15 residues from cysteine through phenylalanine. CDR3 DNA only is kept here, 45 bases in frame from base 1. CDR1 and CDR2 are drawn from the germline V gene: SGDLS, YYNGEE. V loses 0 bases at its end and J loses 6 bases; junction bases beyond the gene matches: 9. As concerns this clone: Its antigen has not been determined. Per-base qualities were not stored, and no clone one base away is much larger.

To prepare the library, the immunoSEQ multiplex PCR assay was applied. The authors' pipeline ran thus. The Chao-Jaccard similarity index and counts of shared clonotypes were used to quantify repertoire overlap between subsets. The table was pulled from immuneACCESS by TCRdb, which kept in-frame rearrangements only. Such tables lose some clones; where checked, under half of the loss comes from unresolved V genes, and the rest has no known cause. The V and J calls and clone size were taken over from that table, and D and trimming were inferred from the DNA. This sample lists fewer than 25,000 clones; about 93% were detected once. The ten largest account for roughly 0.65% of the sample. Study-wide conclusions, independent of this receptor: Several of the most expanded SARS-CoV-2-reactive clonotypes were found to be shared between two or all three memory subsets, suggesting intraclonal diversification. Between roughly 7 and 28% of SARS-CoV-2 clonotypes were also detected in secondary cultures stimulated with SARS-CoV and/or HKU1 spike, a finding consistent with cross-reactivity.

This TCR derives from a human donor who had COVID-19. The sequence links TRBV9 to TRBJ2-7, with 7 middle bases fitting TRBD2. The sample in question was circulating follicular helper CD4+ T cells (cTfh) from blood, obtained before the COVID-19 pandemic. This specimen's cell subset or site label, interpreted: circulating T follicular helper cells. The CDR3 reads as follows: CASSVGGGGASEQYF. The DNA is TGTGCCAGCAGCGTAGGAGGCGGGGGTGCCAGCGAGCAGTACTTC.